The rows below give T cell receptor beta chains drawn from one sample of a study of T-cell reconstitution after alpha-beta-depleted transplantation in children. TCRdb fed the PCR reads into MiXCR, producing one record per CDR3 protein. The sample holds 400,000 to 500,000 distinct CDR3 sequences, approximately 11% seen once. Sample: PBMCs from the stem cell graft donor, taken from the stem cell graft. These receptors all come from a human donor who donated a stem cell graft to a child with acute myeloid leukemia. CDR3s include the opening cysteine and the closing phenylalanine or tryptophan. D genes are given only for firm matches. For some rows the clone size is stated as once, few or many, or as a class when expanded; others skip it.

len,j_gene,v_gene,abundance,d_gene,CDR3aa,CDR3nt
14,TRBJ1-1,TRBV5-1,many,TRBD1,CASSFGTANTEAFF,TGCGCCAGCAGCTTCGGGACAGCGAACACTGAAGCTTTCTTT
16,TRBJ1-2,TRBV4-2,-,TRBD1,CASSPHGGQALYGYTF,TGTGCCAGCAGCCCACACGGCGGACAGGCACTCTATGGCTACACCTTC
15,TRBJ2-2,TRBV4-1,few,-,CASSQDWGHTGELFF,TGCGCCAGCAGCCAAGATTGGGGTCACACCGGGGAGCTGTTTTTT
17,TRBJ2-3,TRBV27,few,TRBD2,CASSLTGTSGRTDTQYF,TGTGCCAGCAGTTTAACCGGGACTAGCGGACGCACAGATACGCAGTATTTT
16,TRBJ1-1,TRBV10-3,many,TRBD1,CAISDPQTTGRTEAFF,TGTGCCATCAGTGATCCCCAAACGACAGGGCGCACTGAAGCTTTCTTT
16,TRBJ2-3,TRBV7-6,few,TRBD2,CASSLYAGGDTDTQYF,TGTGCCAGCAGCTTATATGCGGGAGGGGACACAGATACGCAGTATTTT
16,TRBJ2-6,TRBV20-1,many,-,CSASTGSRSGANVLTF,TGCAGTGCTTCGACAGGTTCCCGCTCTGGGGCCAACGTCCTGACTTTC
17,TRBJ2-2,TRBV3-1,-,-,CASSQDLDWRNTGELFF,TGTGCCAGCAGCCAAGATCTGGACTGGAGGAACACCGGGGAGCTGTTTTTT
20,TRBJ1-3,TRBV4-1,few,-,CASSQDQYRVNPTSGNTIYF,TGCGCCAGCAGCCAAGATCAATACAGGGTGAACCCCACCTCTGGAAACACCATATATTTT
15,TRBJ1-6,TRBV9,-,-,CASSVNSGGNSPLHF,TGTGCCAGCAGCGTAAACTCCGGGGGAAATTCACCCCTCCACTTT
14,TRBJ2-3,TRBV7-3,few,-,CASSTLGPTDTQYF,TGTGCCAGCAGCACACTAGGACCCACAGATACGCAGTATTTT
15,TRBJ2-5,TRBV5-1,-,TRBD2,CASSLVSGAQETQYF,TGCGCCAGCAGCTTGGTTAGCGGGGCACAAGAGACCCAGTACTTC
14,TRBJ1-2,TRBV27,-,-,CASGLPGRPSGYTF,TGTGCCAGCGGCCTACCAGGGAGGCCATCTGGCTACACCTTC
13,TRBJ1-2,TRBV11-2,many,-,CASSLGVNYGYTF,TGTGCCAGCAGCTTAGGGGTGAACTATGGCTACACCTTC
15,TRBJ2-7,TRBV25-1,-,TRBD1,CASSTAGQGLGEQYF,TGTGCCAGCAGTACCGCCGGACAGGGCCTCGGCGAGCAGTACTTC
15,TRBJ1-1,TRBV19,-,-,CASSITGGMNTEAFF,TGTGCCAGTAGTATAACTGGCGGGATGAACACTGAAGCTTTCTTT
15,TRBJ1-2,TRBV3-1,few,-,CASSQVLRFSRGYTF,TGTGCCAGCAGCCAAGTTTTACGATTCTCGAGGGGCTACACCTTC
13,TRBJ2-3,TRBV6-1,few,TRBD1,CASQGQNTDTQYF,TGTGCCAGCCAGGGACAGAACACAGATACGCAGTATTTT
15,TRBJ2-7,TRBV6-1,-,TRBD1,CASSAGTAFLYDQYF,TGTGCCAGCAGTGCCGGGACAGCCTTCCTTTACGACCAGTACTTC
15,TRBJ2-3,TRBV9,-,TRBD2,CASSEGGSVGDTQYF,TGTGCCAGCAGCGAAGGCGGGAGTGTCGGAGATACGCAGTATTTT
14,TRBJ1-5,TRBV20-1,-,TRBD1,CSARARDRDQPQHF,TGCAGTGCTAGAGCCCGGGACAGGGATCAGCCCCAGCATTTT
15,TRBJ2-1,TRBV7-2,many,TRBD2,CASSRPGLAGNEQFF,TGTGCCAGCAGCCGTCCGGGACTAGCGGGCAATGAGCAGTTCTTC
14,TRBJ2-2,TRBV5-1,many,-,CASSLGFNTGELFF,TGCGCCAGCAGCTTGGGGTTTAACACCGGGGAGCTGTTTTTT
16,TRBJ2-5,TRBV4-1,-,-,CASSQVVLTRAETQYF,TGCGCCAGCAGCCAAGTAGTTTTGACTAGGGCAGAGACCCAGTACTTC
18,TRBJ2-1,TRBV6-2/TRBV6-3,-,-,CASSYSIFEGVGLDEQFF,TGTGCCAGCAGTTACTCGATTTTTGAGGGAGTAGGTTTGGATGAGCAGTTCTTC
15,TRBJ2-1,TRBV19,-,-,CASSPGSGLYNEQFF,TGTGCCAGTAGCCCCGGGTCGGGGCTTTACAATGAGCAGTTCTTC
17,TRBJ2-2,TRBV18,-,-,CASSPEEVGTNTGELFF,TGTGCCAGCTCACCGGAGGAGGTGGGGACGAACACCGGGGAGCTGTTTTTT
13,TRBJ1-6,TRBV18,-,-,CASSPGFNSPLHF,TGTGCCAGCTCACCAGGGTTTAATTCACCCCTCCACTTT
17,TRBJ2-2,TRBV5-6,-,-,CASSLGGTSSYTGELFF,TGTGCCAGCAGCTTGGGGGGGACCAGCAGTTACACCGGGGAGCTGTTTTTT
14,TRBJ2-5,TRBV9,few,TRBD2,CASSAGGRAETQYF,TGTGCCAGCAGCGCGGGGGGGCGGGCGGAGACCCAGTACTTC
13,TRBJ2-4,TRBV9,-,-,CASGPGGGNIQYF,TGTGCCAGCGGCCCAGGTGGGGGGAACATTCAGTACTTC
15,TRBJ2-6,TRBV5-1,many,-,CASSSGGSGANVLTF,TGCGCCAGCAGCTCCGGGGGCTCTGGGGCCAACGTCCTGACTTTC
15,TRBJ1-6,TRBV5-1,-,-,CASSLDRAYNSPLHF,TGCGCCAGCAGCTTGGACAGAGCCTATAATTCACCCCTCCACTTT